The rows below give T cell receptor beta chains drawn from one sample of a study of T cell changes during pregnancy in multiple sclerosis. The repertoire was sequenced with immunoSEQ multiplex PCR; TCRdb's copy has only in-frame clones and lacks some. Of some 140,000 clones detected, approximately 96% appear once; the ten largest clones hold more than 0.4%. This specimen consisted of peripheral blood, obtained after pregnancy. The receptors stem from a female donor with multiple sclerosis, enrolled in a pregnancy study. Each CDR3 is given with its conserved first and last residue. D genes are given only for firm matches. The size entry is marked missing in some rows and otherwise reads once, few, many or a size class.

TRBV2	TRBJ2-3	.	.	CASSEAQRTDTQYF	TGTGCCAGCAGTGAGGCACAGCGCACAGATACGCAGTATTTT
TRBV29-1	TRBJ1-2	once	.	CSAGRGNYGYTF	TGCAGCGCCGGGAGGGGGAACTATGGCTACACCTTC
TRBV9	TRBJ1-2	.	TRBD1	CASSARTGGNGYTF	TGTGCCAGCAGCGCCAGGACAGGGGGCAATGGCTACACCTTC
TRBV5-8	TRBJ2-2	.	.	CASSFLLEVANTGELFF	TGTGCCAGCAGCTTTTTGCTAGAGGTGGCGAACACCGGGGAGCTGTTTTTT
TRBV7-8	TRBJ2-3	.	.	CASSLGHRDTDTQYF	TGTGCCAGCAGCTTAGGGCACAGAGACACAGATACGCAGTATTTT
TRBV9	TRBJ1-4	.	.	CASSADSPLGEKLFF	TGTGCCAGCAGCGCCGACAGTCCGCTGGGTGAAAAACTGTTTTTT
TRBV11-3	TRBJ2-2	once	.	CASSPRGGTGTGELFF	TGTGCCAGCAGCCCAAGAGGGGGTACTGGCACCGGGGAGCTGTTTTTT
TRBV28	TRBJ2-7	.	.	CASSPLASIPITYEQYF	TGTGCCAGCAGTCCCCTTGCGTCCATCCCAATTACCTACGAGCAGTACTTC
TRBV5-1	TRBJ2-4	.	.	CASSFGQLAVRDIQYF	TGCGCCAGCAGCTTCGGACAGCTAGCTGTAAGGGACATTCAGTACTTC
TRBV7-2	TRBJ1-2	.	.	CASSLIGGGSYGYTF	TGTGCCAGCAGCTTAATCGGGGGGGGCTCCTATGGCTACACCTTC
TRBV5-1	TRBJ2-7	.	TRBD2	CASSFPGGVHYEQYF	TGCGCCAGCAGCTTTCCCGGGGGGGTCCATTACGAGCAGTACTTC
TRBV15	TRBJ1-1	once	TRBD1	CATSSIRQGEAFF	TGTGCCACCAGCAGCATCCGACAGGGTGAAGCTTTCTTT
TRBV6-5	TRBJ1-6	.	TRBD1	CASSSGTGMSNSPLHF	TGTGCCAGCAGTTCCGGGACAGGGATGAGTAATTCACCCCTCCACTTT
TRBV11-2	TRBJ2-7	.	TRBD2	CASSLGLRGLAGTYEQYF	TGTGCCAGCAGCTTAGGGCTCCGCGGTTTAGCGGGTACCTACGAGCAGTACTTC
TRBV7-2	TRBJ2-3	.	.	CASSLQGPNQYF	TGTGCCAGCAGCTTACAGGGGCCGAACCAATATTTT
TRBV7-9	TRBJ1-5	.	TRBD1	CASSPDRGGQPQHF	TGTGCCAGCAGCCCTGACAGGGGAGGTCAGCCCCAGCATTTT
TRBV28	TRBJ1-5	.	TRBD1	CASSFMGQGTLSNQPQHF	TGTGCCAGCAGTTTCATGGGACAGGGGACCCTTAGCAATCAGCCCCAGCATTTT
TRBV5-6	TRBJ2-5	.	TRBD1	CASISWGQGDRTQYF	TGTGCCAGCATTTCTTGGGGGCAGGGGGATCGGACCCAGTACTTC
TRBV11-3	TRBJ2-2	.	TRBD2	CASTGGGNTGELFF	TGTGCCAGCACCGGGGGGGGGAACACCGGGGAGCTGTTTTTT
TRBV28	TRBJ1-1	.	.	CASTGVMDTEAFF	TGTGCCAGTACTGGAGTGATGGACACTGAAGCTTTCTTT
TRBV27	TRBJ1-5	.	.	CASRKGGDSNQPQHF	TGTGCCAGCAGAAAGGGAGGGGATAGCAATCAGCCCCAGCATTTT
TRBV7-2	TRBJ2-1	once	.	CASSLQGGDEQFF	TGTGCCAGCAGCTTACAGGGGGGCGATGAGCAGTTCTTC